A selection of T cell receptor beta chains follows, all from one sample in a study of cytomegalovirus exposure and HLA in healthy donors. Clones were read by immunoSEQ multiplex PCR, and TCRdb kept only the in-frame ones, dropping some. The sample lists 97,000 or so clones; 87% were seen once. The sample was PBMCs. These receptors all stem from a woman aged 25 to 39 in good health and CMV-seronegative. The CDR3 runs from the conserved cysteine through the conserved F or W. The D gene is left open where the match is weak. Where a row states a size, it is once, few, many or the class of an expanded clone; other rows omit it.

size	V	D	J	CDR3	DNA
.	TRBV7-8	.	TRBJ1-2	CASSLLGADYGYTF	TGTGCCAGCAGCTTGTTAGGGGCGGACTATGGCTACACCTTC
once	TRBV6-5	.	TRBJ2-7	CASSHLQGFEQYF	TGTGCCAGCAGTCACCTACAGGGTTTCGAGCAGTACTTC
once	TRBV6-1	TRBD1	TRBJ1-6	CASSDPDRVRFPPLHF	TGTGCCAGCAGTGACCCGGACAGGGTTAGATTTCCACCCCTCCACTTT
.	TRBV7-3	.	TRBJ2-3	CASSDYLMAAQYF	TGTGCCAGCAGCGACTACCTGATGGCGGCGCAGTATTTT
.	TRBV11-2	TRBD1	TRBJ1-2	CASRSRQGPNYGYTF	TGTGCCAGCAGGTCCAGACAGGGTCCCAACTATGGCTACACCTTC
.	TRBV10-3	TRBD1	TRBJ1-1	CAISVTGGTEAFF	TGTGCCATCAGTGTTACAGGGGGCACTGAAGCTTTCTTT
.	TRBV4-1	.	TRBJ2-5	CASSLLAVGGTQYF	TGCGCCAGCAGCCTCCTTGCCGTGGGGGGGACCCAGTACTTC
.	TRBV7-2	.	TRBJ2-7	CASSHDSFMGYEQYF	TGTGCCAGCAGCCACGACTCTTTCATGGGCTACGAGCAGTACTTC
.	TRBV6-1	TRBD1	TRBJ2-2	CASSDGTGSNTGELFF	TGTGCCAGCAGTGACGGGACAGGGTCGAACACCGGGGAGCTGTTTTTT
.	TRBV10-3	.	TRBJ2-3	CAIYSGESTDTQYF	TGTGCCATCTATTCAGGGGAAAGCACAGATACGCAGTATTTT
.	TRBV5-6	.	TRBJ1-2	CASSSRGRIPRYTF	TGTGCCAGCAGTTCCAGGGGACGGATCCCGCGCTACACCTTC
.	TRBV11-2	.	TRBJ1-5	CASSLDSDRYQPQHF	TGTGCCAGCAGCTTAGATTCAGACAGGTATCAGCCCCAGCATTTT
.	TRBV7-6	TRBD2	TRBJ2-2	CASSLLPPTSGRAAGELFF	TGTGCCAGCAGCTTACTCCCACCGACTAGCGGGAGGGCAGCCGGGGAGCTGTTTTTT
.	TRBV10-2	.	TRBJ1-4	CASSESAAATTNEKLFF	TGCGCCAGCAGTGAGTCGGCGGCGGCAACAACTAATGAAAAACTGTTTTTT
.	TRBV5-6	.	TRBJ1-1	CASSLQGRDTEAFF	TGTGCCAGCAGCCTTCAGGGGAGGGACACTGAAGCTTTCTTT
once	TRBV27	.	TRBJ2-6	CASSLLAGANVLTF	TGTGCCAGCAGTTTATTAGCTGGGGCCAACGTCCTGACTTTC
.	TRBV2	.	TRBJ2-7	CASTPGSYEQYF	TGTGCCAGCACGCCGGGGTCCTACGAGCAGTACTTC
.	TRBV29-1	TRBD1	TRBJ2-3	CSVEGLKGQAGGNTQYF	TGCAGCGTTGAAGGCCTAAAGGGACAGGCCGGCGGTAATACGCAGTATTTT
once	TRBV27	.	TRBJ2-1	CASSFRRNSYNEQFF	TGTGCCAGCAGTTTTAGGAGGAACTCCTACAATGAGCAGTTCTTC
.	TRBV30	TRBD1	TRBJ1-5	CAWTDRRNQPQHF	TGTGCCTGGACGGACAGGCGCAATCAGCCCCAGCATTTT
.	TRBV23-1	TRBD1	TRBJ2-7	CASLYTGTDFYEQYF	TGCGCCAGCCTATATACCGGGACAGATTTCTACGAGCAGTACTTC
.	TRBV7-9	TRBD1	TRBJ2-5	CASSTYRGQGRQTQYF	TGTGCCAGCAGCACATACCGGGGACAGGGTAGGCAGACCCAGTACTTC
once	TRBV9	TRBD2	TRBJ2-1	CASSARSGTYNEQFF	TGTGCCAGCAGCGCCCGAAGCGGGACCTACAATGAGCAGTTCTTC
few	TRBV27	.	TRBJ2-5	CASSLEGGSQYF	TGTGCCAGCAGTTTGGAGGGGGGGTCCCAGTACTTC
.	TRBV5-1	.	TRBJ2-7	CASSPDSYYEQYF	TGCGCCAGCAGCCCGGACAGTTACTACGAGCAGTACTTC
.	TRBV9	.	TRBJ1-1	CASSATQGGTEAFF	TGTGCCAGCAGCGCAACGCAGGGAGGGACTGAAGCTTTCTTT
.	TRBV9	TRBD1	TRBJ1-5	CASSGNRGGQPQHF	TGTGCCAGCAGCGGAAACAGGGGCGGGCAGCCCCAGCATTTT
once	TRBV7-2	.	TRBJ1-4	CASSFSGRRDEKLFF	TGTGCCAGCAGCTTCTCCGGGCGGCGGGATGAAAAACTGTTTTTT
.	TRBV18	.	TRBJ2-1	CASSPPRSLYNEQFF	TGTGCCAGCTCACCACCGAGGAGCCTCTACAATGAGCAGTTCTTC
few	TRBV7-9	.	TRBJ2-7	CASTVGDSYEQYF	TGTGCCAGCACTGTGGGAGATTCCTACGAGCAGTACTTC
.	TRBV4-2	.	TRBJ2-7	CASSFSGYEQYF	TGTGCCAGCAGCTTCAGCGGCTACGAGCAGTACTTC